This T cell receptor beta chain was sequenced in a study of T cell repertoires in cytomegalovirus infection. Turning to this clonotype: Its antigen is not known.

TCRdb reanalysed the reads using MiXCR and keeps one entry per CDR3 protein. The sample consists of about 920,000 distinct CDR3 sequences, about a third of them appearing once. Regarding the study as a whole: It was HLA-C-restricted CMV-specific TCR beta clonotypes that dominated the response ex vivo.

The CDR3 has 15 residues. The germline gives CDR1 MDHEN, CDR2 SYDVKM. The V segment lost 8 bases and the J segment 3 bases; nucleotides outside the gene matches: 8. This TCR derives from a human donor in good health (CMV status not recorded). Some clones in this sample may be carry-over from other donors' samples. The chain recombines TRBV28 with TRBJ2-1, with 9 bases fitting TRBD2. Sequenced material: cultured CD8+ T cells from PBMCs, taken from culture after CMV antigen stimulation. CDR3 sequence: CASRSGTSFYNEQFF. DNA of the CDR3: TGTGCCAGCCGCTCCGGGACTAGCTTCTACAATGAGCAGTTCTTC.